One sample yielded the 21 T cell receptor beta chains listed below, sequenced in a study of blood T cell repertoires in COVID-19. The table came from immunoSEQ multiplex PCR; TCRdb's copy has only in-frame clones and leaves some out. The profile shows around 300,000 clones, around 82% of them singletons. Material: peripheral blood. These receptors were collected from a man younger than 40 with active or convalescent COVID-19.

The V call is TRBV6-4, the J call TRBJ2-1; D not certain. CDR1 MRHNA and CDR2 SNTAGT come from the germline V gene. This CDR3 comprises 15 residues. Between the trimmed V and J ends, which lost 6 bases and 9 bases, there was a span of 21 bases. In DNA, the CDR3 is TGTGCCAGCAGCGACCAACCCTCGGGTATTACTGAGCAGTTCTTC. Encoded protein: CASSDQPSGITEQFF.

This chain links TRBV19 with TRBJ2-3, with 8 bases that match TRBD2. V lost 9 bases and J lost 6; bases outside the gene matches: 8. Germline V CDR1 and CDR2: LNHDA, SQIVND (reference sequence). The CDR3 is 13 residues long. The CDR3 DNA reads as TGTGCCAGCCGCGGGGGGAACGGGGATACGCAGTATTTT. Residues: CASRGGNGDTQYF. The entire variable domain, with the rest obtained from reference TRBV19 and TRBJ2-3, is as follows: DGGITQSPKYLFRKEGQNVTLSCEQNLNHDAMYWYRQDPGQGLRLIYYSQIVNDFQKGDIAEGYSVSREKKESFPLTVTSAQKNPTAFYLCASRGGNGDTQYFGPGTRLTVL.

The V and J genes are TRBV7-9 and TRBJ2-2; 8 bases are shared with TRBD2. V lost 4 bases, J lost 1 base, and 5 bases stayed unmatched. The V gene's germline CDR1 is SEHNR and CDR2 FQNEAQ (reference sequence). The length of the CDR3 is 16 residues. Written as DNA, the CDR3 is TGTGCCAGCAGCTCCCACCTAGCGGGGAACACCGGGGAGCTGTTTTTT. Its protein product is CASSSHLAGNTGELFF.

The rearrangement links TRBV11-3 to TRBJ2-2; D unresolved. The CDR3 loop spans 14 amino acids. V was pared by 3 bases and J by 2 bases, with 7 bases between. CDR1 and CDR2 from the germline V gene are SGHNT and YENEEA. CDR3 sequence: CASSLFSNTGELFF. In DNA, the CDR3 is TGTGCCAGCAGCTTGTTCAGTAACACCGGGGAGCTGTTTTTT.

This clone was seen a handful of times. The rearrangement joins TRBV4-3 to TRBJ1-4; TRBD1 agrees at 9 bases. The V gene's germline CDR1 is LGHNA and CDR2 YSLEER. The CDR3 length is 15 residues. V lost 0 bases to trimming and J lost 9 bases; unmatched junction nucleotides: 5. CDR3 in amino acids: CASSQDGGQGQKLFF. In DNA form, the CDR3 reads TGCGCCAGCAGCCAAGATGGGGGACAGGGCCAAAAACTGTTTTTT.

CDR3 nucleotide sequence: TGTGCCTGGGGAAAGGCAGGGTTTTCTGGCTACACCTTC. It translates to CAWGKAGFSGYTF. The V and J genes are TRBV30 and TRBJ1-2, with D possibly TRBD1 on 5 matching bases. Between the trimmed V and J ends, which lost 5 bases and 7 bases, there was a span of 17 bases. Germline CDR1 is GTSNPN and CDR2 is SVGIG (reference sequence). CDR3 size: 13 residues.

The V gene is TRBV6-2 or TRBV6-3, the J gene TRBJ1-5, with a possible D match to TRBD1 (5 bases). V was pared by 2 bases and J by 5 bases, with 10 bases between. Germline V gene lookup returns CDR1 MNHEY and CDR2 SVGEGT. The CDR3 extends over 14 amino acids. CDR3 nucleotides: TGTGCCAGCAGTTACCGGGGGGAACATCAGCCCCAGCATTTT. Translation: CASSYRGEHQPQHF.

Note on this clone: Different DNA sequences within this sample yield the same CDR3. The chain links TRBV27 to TRBJ1-6; D may be TRBD1 (5 bases). The V gene's germline CDR1 is MNHEY and CDR2 SMNVEV (reference sequence). CDR3 length equals 14 residues. V was clipped by 5 bases and J by 8 bases, with 13 bases between them. CDR3 DNA sequence: TGTGCCAGCAGTGCAAGGGGAGGACATTCACCCCTCCACTTT. Amino acid sequence: CASSARGGHSPLHF.

There are a few counts of this clone. V usage is TRBV30 and J usage is TRBJ1-1; TRBD1 agrees at 8 bases. Germline CDR1 is GTSNPN and CDR2 is SVGIG (reference sequence). Germline trimming cut 4 bases from V and 1 base from J; bases unmatched to any gene: 2. The CDR3 is made up of 13 amino acids. The CDR3 coding sequence is TGTGCCTGGACCCAGGGGGCGAACACTGAAGCTTTCTTT. Encoded protein: CAWTQGANTEAFF.

The rearrangement links TRBV7-9 to TRBJ2-5; TRBD2 agrees at 7 bases. Germline CDR1 SEHNR, CDR2 FQNEAQ (reference sequence). The CDR3 runs to 14 residues. The junction had 2 bases not matched to a gene; V was cut back by 2 bases and J by 2 bases. CDR3 in DNA: TGTGCCAGCAGCTTAAGGCGGGGGCAAGAGACCCAGTACTTC. Residues: CASSLRRGQETQYF. The full variable domain, rest sourced from reference TRBV7-9 and TRBJ2-5, is DTGVSQNPRHKITKRGQNVTFRCDPISEHNRLYWYRQTLGQGPEFLTYFQNEAQLEKSRLLSDRFSAERPKGSFSTLEIQRTEQGDSAMYLCASSLRRGQETQYFGPGTRLLVL.

This clone was observed a handful of times. J is TRBJ2-6 and V is TRBV19, with D unresolved. V lost 1 base and J 0 bases, leaving 10 bases between the germline ends. From germline, CDR1 is LNHDA and CDR2 SQIVND (reference sequence). CDR3 length: 17 amino acids. CDR3 loop: CASSIVRMSSGANVLTF. DNA for the CDR3: TGTGCCAGTAGTATAGTCAGGATGAGCTCTGGGGCCAACGTCCTGACTTTC.

The chain recombines TRBV6-5 with TRBJ2-7; D is undetermined. Looked up from germline, CDR1 is MNHEY and CDR2 is SVGAGI. This CDR3 comprises 14 residues. Trimming pared 4 bases from V and 6 bases from J, leaving 16 bases between. The CDR3 sequence: CASSSHDNFGEQYF. The CDR3 DNA reads TGTGCCAGCAGTTCCCACGACAATTTTGGCGAGCAGTACTTC.

This clone has more than one count but fewer than ten. This chain links TRBV6-4 with TRBJ1-5; TRBD1 matches 7 bases. Trimming cost V 3 bases and J 7 bases; bases outside gene matches: 6. The CDR3 loop spans 14 amino acids. From germline, CDR1 is MRHNA and CDR2 SNTAGT. The CDR3 region is CASSEQGLGQPQHF. The CDR3 DNA is TGTGCCAGCAGTGAACAGGGGTTGGGGCAGCCCCAGCATTTT.

DNA for the CDR3: TGTGCCAGCAGCTTAGCGGACCCCTCAGGGGGCTATGGCTACACCTTC. Amino acids: CASSLADPSGGYGYTF. The rearrangement joins TRBV7-2 to TRBJ1-2; 7 bases align to TRBD1. The CDR3 spans 16 residues. The V segment lost 0 bases and the J segment 4 bases; nucleotides outside the gene matches: 8. The V gene's germline CDR1 is SGHTA and CDR2 FQGNSA.

The rearrangement joins TRBV15 to TRBJ2-4, with TRBD1 as a possible D gene (7 bases). Trimming removed 1 base from V and 4 bases from J, with 11 bases in between. Germline V gives CDR1 LNHNV, CDR2 YYDKDF (reference sequence). The CDR3 is made up of 15 amino acids. In nucleotides, the CDR3 is TGTGCCACCAGCAGAGGGAGGGACAGTAAAAACATTCAGTACTTC. Encoded protein: CATSRGRDSKNIQYF.

The chain joins TRBV30 to TRBJ2-7; D is undetermined. Germline CDR1 is GTSNPN and CDR2 is SVGIG (reference sequence). Trimming cost V 0 bases and J 4 bases, with 7 bases left between them. CDR3 length: 12 residues. The CDR3 is CAWSVQVYEQYF. CDR3 coding DNA: TGTGCCTGGAGTGTACAAGTATACGAGCAGTACTTC. Full variable domain (rest looked up from reference TRBV30 and TRBJ2-7): SQTIHQWPATLVQPVGSPLSLECTVEGTSNPNLYWYRQAAGRGLQLLFYSVGIGQISSEVPQNLSASRPQDRQFILSSKKLLLSDSGFYLCAWSVQVYEQYFGPGTRLTVT.

Only one count was recorded for this clone. The chain joins TRBV6-1 to TRBJ1-1, with no clear D. CDR1 is MNHNS and CDR2 is SASEGT in the germline V gene. The germline V and J ends were trimmed by 3 bases and 0 bases, with 8 bases remaining between them. This CDR3 has 14 amino acids. The CDR3 region is CASSDSVLNTEAFF. In DNA form, the CDR3 reads TGTGCCAGCAGTGATTCGGTCTTGAACACTGAAGCTTTCTTT.

The gene calls are TRBV7-3 and TRBJ2-1; 8 bases align to TRBD2. The CDR3 runs 15 residues. The ends lost 5 bases at V and 2 bases at J; junction bases unmatched: 5. Germline lookup yields CDR1 SGHTA and CDR2 FQGTGA. CDR3 residues: CASSLDGRAYNEQFF. The CDR3 DNA follows: TGTGCCAGCAGCCTGGACGGGAGGGCCTACAATGAGCAGTTCTTC.

J is TRBJ2-2 and V is TRBV9; the match to TRBD2 covers 7 bases. The V gene end was trimmed by 3 bases and the J gene end by 1 base; junction bases not matched to a gene: 6. Germline values: CDR1 SGDLS, CDR2 YYNGEE. The CDR3 loop spans 16 amino acids. The CDR3, as DNA: TGTGCCAGCAGCGGAGTGGGCGGGAGGAACACCGGGGAGCTGTTTTTT. It codes for CASSGVGGRNTGELFF.

This chain links TRBV2 with TRBJ1-2, with D possibly TRBD1 on 5 matching bases. The CDR3 sequence is 12 residues long. CDR1 SNHLY and CDR2 FYNNEI come from the germline V gene. V was shortened by 7 bases and J by 10 bases, with 16 bases between the two germline ends. CDR3 region: CASKHGAAPYTF. CDR3 DNA sequence: TGTGCCAGCAAGCATGGGGCCGCGCCCTACACCTTC.

The chain carries TRBV7-9 and TRBJ2-3; tentative D call: TRBD2 (6 bases). The V end lost 8 bases, the J end lost 2 bases, and 17 bases lay between the germline ends. This CDR3 comprises 15 residues. CDR1 and CDR2 from the germline V gene are SEHNR and FQNEAQ (reference sequence). The CDR3 nucleotides read TGTGCCAGCGGGACGGGGGTTTGGGACACAGATACGCAGTATTTT. Translated, it gives CASGTGVWDTDTQYF.